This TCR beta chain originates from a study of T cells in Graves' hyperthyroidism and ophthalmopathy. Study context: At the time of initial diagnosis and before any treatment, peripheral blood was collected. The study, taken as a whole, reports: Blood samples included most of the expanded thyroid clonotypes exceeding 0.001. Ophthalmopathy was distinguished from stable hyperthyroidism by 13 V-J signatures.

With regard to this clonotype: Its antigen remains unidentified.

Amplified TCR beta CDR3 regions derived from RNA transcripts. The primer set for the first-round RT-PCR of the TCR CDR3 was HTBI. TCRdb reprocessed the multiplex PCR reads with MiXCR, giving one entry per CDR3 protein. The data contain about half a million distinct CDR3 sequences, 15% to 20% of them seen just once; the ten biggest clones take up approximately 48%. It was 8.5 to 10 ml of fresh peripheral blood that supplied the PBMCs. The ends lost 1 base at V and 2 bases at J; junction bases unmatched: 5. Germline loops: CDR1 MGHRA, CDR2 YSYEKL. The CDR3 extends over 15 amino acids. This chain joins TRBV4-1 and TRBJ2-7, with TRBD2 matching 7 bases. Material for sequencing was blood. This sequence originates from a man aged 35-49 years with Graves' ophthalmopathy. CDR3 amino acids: CASSQALAETYEQYF. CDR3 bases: TGCGCCAGCAGCCAAGCTCTAGCGGAAACCTACGAGCAGTACTTC.